This entry lists 26 T cell receptor beta chains sequenced from one sample in a study of CD8 T cells in Susac syndrome. Reverse transcription of about 0.5 to 1 ug RNA was carried out with random hexamers. TCRdb called the immunoSEQ multiplex PCR reads again in MiXCR, with one record for every CDR3 protein. The sample records around 140,000 distinct CDR3 sequences, approximately 79% being singletons. Sequences were obtained from CD8+ T cells from PBMCs. The receptors were sampled from a human donor with multiple sclerosis.

V gene TRBV7-2 combines with J gene TRBJ2-1, with a possible D match to TRBD2 (5 bases). The CDR3 spans 16 residues. Trimming shortened V by 4 bases and J by 4 bases, and 17 bases separated the two germline ends. Germline V gene sequence: CDR1 SGHTA, CDR2 FQGNSA. CDR3: CASSSVLEGAYNEQFF. CDR3 sequence (DNA): TGTGCCAGCAGCTCCGTTTTAGAGGGCGCTTACAATGAGCAGTTCTTC.

The rearrangement links TRBV27 to TRBJ2-5, with D maybe TRBD1 (6 bases). V was pared by 6 bases and J by 0 bases, with 11 bases between. The CDR3 has 14 residues. Looked up from germline, CDR1 is MNHEY and CDR2 is SMNVEV (reference sequence). CDR3 nucleotides: TGTGCCAGCAGCCCCACAGGGTACCAAGAGACCCAGTACTTC. Translated, it gives CASSPTGYQETQYF.

J is TRBJ2-1 and V is TRBV2, with 11 bases matching TRBD1. V was clipped by 3 bases and J by 9 bases; unmatched bases: 7. Germline V gene sequence: CDR1 SNHLY, CDR2 FYNNEI. The CDR3 sequence is 15 residues long. The chain's CDR3 is CASSEAGTGGSEQFF. CDR3 in DNA: TGTGCCAGCAGTGAGGCCGGGACAGGGGGTAGTGAGCAGTTCTTC.

J is TRBJ2-6 and V is TRBV5-5; unclear D gene. V lost 0 bases, J lost 0 bases, and 13 bases lay in between. CDR1 and CDR2 from the germline V gene are SGHKS and YYEKEE (reference sequence). This CDR3 region has 18 residues. CDR3 sequence reads: CASSLGGPYSSGANVLTF. As DNA, the CDR3 is TGTGCCAGCAGCTTGGGGGGTCCGTATTCCTCTGGGGCCAACGTCCTGACTTTC.

This chain's CDR3 is CSTGTGDVWTEAFF. The CDR3 region has the DNA TGCAGCACCGGGACAGGGGACGTTTGGACTGAAGCTTTCTTT. The chain recombines TRBV29-1 with TRBJ1-1; TRBD1 matches at 10 bases. CDR1 is SQVTM, CDR2 ANQGSEA, per germline. The CDR3 covers 14 residues. V lost 8 bases and J lost 5; bases outside the gene matches: 11.

The V and J genes are TRBV5-1 and TRBJ2-6; D is undetermined. The germline V and J ends were trimmed by 5 bases and 0 bases, with 12 bases remaining between them. Germline V gene data show CDR1 as SGHRS and CDR2 as YFSETQ. This CDR3 region has 16 residues. The CDR3: CASRPASNSGANVLTF. The CDR3 coding sequence is TGCGCCAGCAGGCCAGCATCCAACTCTGGGGCCAACGTCCTGACTTTC.

The V gene is TRBV29-1, the J gene TRBJ1-1, with D possibly being TRBD1 (6 bases). The CDR3 runs 11 residues. Germline V gene data show CDR1 as SQVTM and CDR2 as ANQGSEA. V was trimmed by 6 bases and J by 1 base, leaving 6 bases between them. CDR3 sequence reads: CSVGQNTEAFF. In nucleotides, the CDR3 is TGCAGCGTGGGACAGAACACTGAAGCTTTCTTT.

The chain carries TRBV12-3 or TRBV12-4 and TRBJ2-2; the D gene is possibly TRBD1 (5 bases). This CDR3 has 16 amino acids. Trimming left V 3 bases short and J 4 bases short, with 15 bases between. In DNA, the CDR3 is TGTGCCAGCAGTTTTGAGAGACAGCTAGGCACCGGGGAGCTGTTTTTT. It yields the protein CASSFERQLGTGELFF.

The genes are TRBV11-1 and TRBJ2-7; 9 bases align to TRBD1. This CDR3 has 15 residues. Trimming took 4 bases from V and 5 from J; bases not matched to a gene: 9. In germline, CDR1 is SGHAT, CDR2 FQDESV (reference sequence). The CDR3 region is CASSSPGTGFNEQYF. In DNA form, the CDR3 reads TGTGCCAGCAGCTCGCCTGGGACAGGGTTCAACGAGCAGTACTTC. Full variable domain (missing parts from reference TRBV11-1 and TRBJ2-7): EAEVAQSPRYKITEKSQAVAFWCDPISGHATLYWYRQILGQGPELLVQFQDESVVDDSQLPKDRFSAERLKGVDSTLKIQPAELGDSAMYLCASSSPGTGFNEQYFGPGTRLTVT.

In DNA, the CDR3 is TGTGCCAGGACAGGGAGAAATGGCTACACCTTC. Translating it yields CARTGRNGYTF. V and J are TRBV2 and TRBJ1-2; 7 nucleotides agree with TRBD1. V shed 9 bases, J shed 6 bases, and the junction held 4 bases outside the gene matches. The CDR3 loop spans 11 amino acids. The germline gives CDR1 SNHLY, CDR2 FYNNEI.

This clonotype occurred once. This chain links TRBV28 with TRBJ1-1; 8 bases are shared with TRBD1. The V and J ends lost 5 bases and 8 bases, in that order; junction bases with no gene match: 10. The CDR3 is 14 residues long. CDR1 MDHEN and CDR2 SYDVKM come from the germline V gene. CDR3 amino acids: CASSPILRTGEAFF. CDR3 coding DNA: TGTGCCAGCAGTCCAATATTACGGACAGGGGAAGCTTTCTTT.

V is TRBV2 and J is TRBJ1-1; D unclear. V was shortened by 2 bases and J by 7 bases, with 11 bases between the two germline ends. Looked up from germline, CDR1 is SNHLY and CDR2 is FYNNEI. The CDR3 runs 13 residues. CDR3 in DNA: TGTGCCAGCAGTGAAAGAGGGTATGTTGAAGCTTTCTTT. It codes for CASSERGYVEAFF.

This clonotype turned up a few times. The chain combines TRBV6-2 or TRBV6-3 with TRBJ2-1; D ambiguous. The CDR3 spans 14 residues. Germline lookup yields CDR1 MNHEY and CDR2 SVGEGT. Trimming removed 4 bases from V and 1 base from J, with 8 bases in between. The CDR3 nucleotides are TGTGCCAGCAGTTGGCTGAGTTCCTACAATGAGCAGTTCTTC. It translates to CASSWLSSYNEQFF.

The chain combines TRBV9 with TRBJ2-1; TRBD2 aligns across 8 bases. The CDR3 contains 15 residues. Germline V gene lookup returns CDR1 SGDLS and CDR2 YYNGEE. V dropped 0 bases and J dropped 8; count of bases not matched to a gene: 7. The CDR3 DNA follows: TGTGCCAGCAGCGTAGAGGGGCGGGAGGCCGATGAGCAGTTCTTC. Amino acid sequence: CASSVEGREADEQFF.

This chain uses TRBV21-1 with TRBJ2-1; the listed D gene, TRBD2, was not tested against the DNA. TRBV21-1 counts as a pseudogene. This CDR3 spans 16 amino acids. The DNA for the CDR3 is TGTGCCAGCAGCATCCCACGGGGTTTGGGCCACAATGAGCAGTTCTTC. Protein product: CASSIPRGLGHNEQFF.

This clonotype was seen just once. The V call is TRBV4-2, the J call TRBJ1-2; no firm D call. Germline CDR1 is LGHNA and CDR2 is YNFKEQ. Trimming removed 0 bases from V and 8 bases from J, with 10 bases in between. CDR3 size: 13 residues. In nucleotides, the CDR3 is TGTGCCAGCAGCCAAGATAGGGTCGGCGGCTACACCTTC. Amino acids: CASSQDRVGGYTF.

This sequence joins TRBV19 and TRBJ2-7; TRBD2 agrees at 8 bases. The CDR3 contains 15 residues. After removal of 0 bases from V and 1 base from J, the junction contained 2 bases not matched to a gene. CDR1 is LNHDA, CDR2 SQIVND, per germline (reference sequence). CDR3: CASSIDASGSYEQYV. CDR3 bases: TGTGCCAGTAGTATAGATGCTAGCGGGTCCTACGAGCAGTACGTC.

The chain uses TRBV11-2 and TRBJ2-7; a possible D gene is TRBD1 (6 bases). V lost 4 bases and J lost 0, with 16 bases in between. Per germline, CDR1 SGHAT and CDR2 FQNNGV. The CDR3 runs 16 residues. CDR3 nucleotide sequence: TGTGCCAGCAGCTCTAGTTGGGACACGGACTCCTACGAGCAGTACGTC. Translation gives CASSSSWDTDSYEQYV.

Only one count was recorded for this clonotype. This chain connects TRBV4-1 to TRBJ2-7, with D maybe TRBD1 (6 bases). This CDR3 is built from 16 residues. Between the trimmed V and J ends, which lost 4 bases and 5 bases, there was a span of 21 bases. Germline V lookup: CDR1 MGHRA, CDR2 YSYEKL. CDR3 residues: CASSPIDRLGLHEQYF. The DNA for the CDR3 is TGCGCCAGCAGCCCGATCGACAGGCTGGGGCTCCACGAGCAGTACTTC.

This sequence joins TRBV19 and TRBJ1-1; D might be TRBD1 (5 bases). Trimming left V 6 bases short and J 1 base short, with 12 bases between. Germline CDR1 LNHDA, CDR2 SQIVND (reference sequence). The CDR3 has 14 amino acids. In DNA, the CDR3 is TGTGCCAGTAGGCCGCGGGGCGAGAACACTGAAGCTTTCTTT. This translates into CASRPRGENTEAFF.

The genes are TRBV11-1 and TRBJ2-2; 9 bases are shared with TRBD1. Germline loops: CDR1 SGHAT, CDR2 FQDESV (reference sequence). With 3 bases clipped from V and 0 bases from J, the junction kept 14 bases outside the gene matches. There are 20 residues in the CDR3. CDR3 loop: CASSFLPGQGGSANTGELFF. DNA of the CDR3: TGTGCCAGCAGCTTCCTACCGGGACAGGGAGGATCCGCGAACACCGGGGAGCTGTTTTTT.

The chain is built from TRBV19 and TRBJ2-7; D possibly matches TRBD1 or TRBD2 (6 bases each). V was cut by 8 bases and J by 6 bases, with 17 bases left in between. The CDR3 consists of 13 residues. The germline V gene encodes CDR1 LNHDA and CDR2 SQIVND (reference sequence). The CDR3 here is CASSTGGASEQYF. For the CDR3, the DNA is TGTGCCAGTTCGACAGGAGGGGCATCCGAGCAGTACTTC.

J is TRBJ2-2 and V is TRBV5-6, with D possibly TRBD1 on 7 matching bases. V lost 6 bases and J lost 6, with 27 bases in between. The CDR3 runs to 18 residues. Germline CDR1 reads SGHDT; CDR2 reads YYEEEE. CDR3 in DNA: TGTGCCAGCAACTTAGATACCACAGGGGACTCACCTTCCGGGGAGCTGTTTTTT. This sequence encodes CASNLDTTGDSPSGELFF.

CDR3 DNA sequence: TGTGCCAGCAGTTTACGGACAGGTAATCAGCCCCAGCATTTT. Translated: CASSLRTGNQPQHF. The chain has TRBV27 and TRBJ1-5, with 7 bases that match TRBD1. The germline V gene has CDR1 MNHEY and CDR2 SMNVEV (reference sequence). CDR3 length: 14 amino acids. The V and J ends lost 2 bases and 4 bases, in that order; junction bases with no gene match: 2.

This chain joins TRBV6-1 and TRBJ2-5; no clear D. The CDR3 length is 12 residues. The V gene's germline CDR1 is MNHNS and CDR2 SASEGT. V shed 6 bases and J shed 1 base, with 6 bases lying between them. The CDR3 here is CASRVVQETQYF. CDR3 sequence (DNA): TGTGCCAGCAGGGTTGTCCAAGAGACCCAGTACTTC.

The rearrangement uses TRBV7-8 and TRBJ2-1; D might be TRBD1 (6 bases). V was shortened by 7 bases and J by 11 bases, with 18 bases between the two germline ends. Germline values: CDR1 SGHVS, CDR2 FQNEAQ. The CDR3 is 13 residues long. CDR3 residues: CASKHRDTSKQFF. In nucleotides, the CDR3 is TGTGCCAGCAAGCACCGGGACACCTCAAAGCAGTTCTTC.